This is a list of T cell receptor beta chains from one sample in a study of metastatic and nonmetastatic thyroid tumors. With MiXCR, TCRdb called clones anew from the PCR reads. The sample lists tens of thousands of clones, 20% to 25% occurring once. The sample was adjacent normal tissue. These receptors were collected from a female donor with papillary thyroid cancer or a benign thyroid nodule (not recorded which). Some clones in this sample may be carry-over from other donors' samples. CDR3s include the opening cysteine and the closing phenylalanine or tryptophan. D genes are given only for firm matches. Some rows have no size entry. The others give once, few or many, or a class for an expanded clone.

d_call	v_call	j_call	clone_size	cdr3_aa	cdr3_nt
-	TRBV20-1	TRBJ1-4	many	CSATGGVDEKLFF	TGCAGTGCGACCGGGGGGGTTGATGAAAAACTGTTTTTT
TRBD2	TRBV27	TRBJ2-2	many	CASSLSASGTRTGELFF	TGTGCCAGCAGTTTATCGGCTAGCGGGACGAGAACCGGGGAGCTGTTTTTT
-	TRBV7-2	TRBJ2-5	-	CAISRGTEETQYF	TGCGCCATCTCCCGAGGGACGGAAGAGACCCAGTACTTC
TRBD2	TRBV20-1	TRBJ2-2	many	CSARSSGRTGELFF	TGCAGTGCTAGGTCTAGCGGGCGCACCGGGGAGCTGTTTTTT
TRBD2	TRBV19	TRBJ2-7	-	CASSMTSGRVYDQYF	TGTGCCAGTAGTATGACTAGCGGGAGGGTCTACGATCAGTACTTC
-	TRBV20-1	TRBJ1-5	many	CSAPDLSSNQPQHF	TGCAGTGCCCCGGATTTAAGCAGTAATCAGCCCCAGCATTTT
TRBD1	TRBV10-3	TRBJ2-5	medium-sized	CAISDAGTGEETQYF	TGTGCCATCAGTGACGCCGGGACAGGGGAGGAGACCCAGTACTTC
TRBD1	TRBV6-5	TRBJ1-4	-	CASSYGYRGDEKLFF	TGTGCCAGCAGTTACGGGTACAGGGGGGATGAAAAACTGTTTTTT
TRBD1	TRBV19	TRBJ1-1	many	CASSWDRAVTEAFF	TGTGCCAGTAGCTGGGACAGAGCGGTCACTGAAGCTTTCTTT
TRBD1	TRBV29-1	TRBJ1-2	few	CSILPATGASGYTF	TGCAGCATCCTCCCTGCTACAGGGGCGAGTGGCTACACCTTC
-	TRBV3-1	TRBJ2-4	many	CASSSSQGSVHTLAKNIQYF	TGTGCCAGCAGCTCCTCCCAGGGTAGCGTACACACACTAGCCAAAAACATTCAGTACTTC
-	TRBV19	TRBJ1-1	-	CARNRDFISGSSMNTEAFF	TGTGCCAGGAACAGGGATTTCATCTCGGGGTCCTCCATGAACACTGAAGCTTTCTTT
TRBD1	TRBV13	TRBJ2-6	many	CASIHGTGLSGANVLTF	TGTGCCAGCATCCATGGGACAGGACTCTCTGGGGCCAACGTCCTGACTTTC
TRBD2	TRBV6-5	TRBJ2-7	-	CACSYTLRSGSYEQYF	TGTGCCTGCAGTTACACCCTCCGTAGCGGGAGTTACGAGCAGTACTTC
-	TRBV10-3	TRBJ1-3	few	CAITSHGLFSGNTIYF	TGTGCCATCACCTCACATGGACTATTCTCTGGAAACACCATATATTTT
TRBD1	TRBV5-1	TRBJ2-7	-	CASRRMGQGEYEQYF	TGCGCCAGCAGGCGGATGGGACAGGGAGAATACGAGCAGTACTTC
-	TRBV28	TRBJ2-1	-	CASSPLDNEQFF	TGTGCCAGCAGCCCTCTAGACAATGAGCAGTTCTTC
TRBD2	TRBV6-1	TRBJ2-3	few	CASLSWRGTSTDTQYF	TGTGCCAGCCTTAGCTGGAGGGGGACTAGCACAGATACGCAGTACTTT
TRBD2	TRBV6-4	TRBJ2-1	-	CASNPKGLAGQSEQFF	TGTGCCAGCAACCCTAAGGGACTAGCGGGACAATCTGAGCAGTTCTTC
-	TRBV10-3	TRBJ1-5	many	CAIGREDNQPQHF	TGTGCCATCGGTAGGGAGGATAATCAGCCCCAGCATTTT
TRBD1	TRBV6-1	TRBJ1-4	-	CASSETGLREKLFF	TGTGCCAGCAGTGAGACAGGGTTGCGAGAAAAACTGTTTTTT
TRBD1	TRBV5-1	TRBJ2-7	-	CASSLEQGARSDEQYF	TGCGCCAGCAGCTTAGAGCAGGGGGCGCGCAGTGACGAGCAGTACTTC
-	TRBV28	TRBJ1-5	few	CASSFGPSGDQTQHF	TGTGCCAGCAGTTTTGGCCCATCCGGGGACCAGACCCAGCATTTT
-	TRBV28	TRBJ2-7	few	CASSNTALYEQYF	TGTGCCAGCAGTAATACAGCCCTCTACGAGCAGTACTTC
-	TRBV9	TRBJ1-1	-	CASRVGGGRESEAFF	TGTGCCAGCAGGGTAGGCGGGGGAAGGGAGTCTGAAGCTTTCTTT
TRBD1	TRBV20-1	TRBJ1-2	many	CSASPRTGGNYGYTF	TGCAGTGCTAGCCCCCGGACAGGGGGGAACTATGGCTACACCTTC
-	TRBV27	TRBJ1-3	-	CATNLTWAGNTIYF	TGTGCCACCAATTTAACGTGGGCTGGAAACACCATATATTTT
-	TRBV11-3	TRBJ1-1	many	CASSLGGNTEAFF	TGTGCCAGCAGCTTAGGGGGGAACACTGAAGCTTTCTTT
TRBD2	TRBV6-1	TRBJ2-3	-	CASSESTSGKLWDTQYF	TGTGCCAGCAGTGAATCGACTAGCGGGAAGCTGTGGGATACTCAGTATTTT
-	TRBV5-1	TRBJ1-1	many	CASSLEAVTEAFF	TGCGCCAGCAGCTTGGAGGCGGTGACTGAAGCTTTCTTT
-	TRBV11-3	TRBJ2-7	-	CAGSYRTDTSYEQYF	TGTGCCGGCAGCTACCGGACAGATACTTCCTACGAGCAGTACTTC
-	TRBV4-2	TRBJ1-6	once	CASSHRQGGESPLHF	TGTGCCAGCAGCCATAGGCAGGGAGGAGAATCACCCCTCCACTTT
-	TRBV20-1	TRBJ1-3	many	CSARDPNRGSGNTIYF	TGCAGTGCTAGAGACCCCAACAGAGGCTCTGGAAACACCATATATTTT
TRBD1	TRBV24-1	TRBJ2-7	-	CATSDVNRGHGEQYF	TGTGCCACCAGTGATGTAAACAGGGGGCATGGCGAGCAGTACTTC
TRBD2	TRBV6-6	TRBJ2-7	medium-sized	CASSYIAGGFSYEQYF	TGTGCCAGCAGTTATATAGCGGGAGGCTTCTCCTACGAGCAGTACTTC
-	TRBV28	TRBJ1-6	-	CASSQDRLGSPLHF	TGTGCCAGCAGTCAAGACAGACTCGGATCACCCCTCCACTTT
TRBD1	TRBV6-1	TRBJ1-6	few	CASTLLRGGPAYSPLHF	TGTGCCAGCACCCTTCTCAGGGGGGGTCCGGCATATTCACCCCTCCACTTT
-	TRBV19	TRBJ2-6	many	CASSIQLGSGANVLTF	TGTGCCAGTAGTATCCAACTTGGATCTGGGGCCAACGTCCTGACTTTC
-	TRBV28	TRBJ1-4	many	CASSLGYSEKLFF	TGTGCCAGCAGTTTGGGGTATAGTGAAAAACTGTTTTTT